This T cell receptor beta chain is drawn from a study of T-cell memory formation after mild COVID-19. The CDR3 runs to 11 residues. V was pared by 3 bases and J by 5 bases, with 3 bases between. TCRdb ran MiXCR on the 5' RACE reads and lists one entry per CDR3 protein. The table includes about 500,000 distinct CDR3 sequences, about a fifth detected once. This clonotype was recorded many times. Its antigen remains unidentified. Study-wide results and caveats: CD4+ contracting clones were mainly CM and EM; CD8+ ones, EMRA. In second-wave clones peaking day 37, SARS-CoV-2 specificity remained unconfirmed. Clones contracting day 15 to 85 were balanced CD4/CD8; later expanders leaned CD4+. The appearance of some responding clones in pre-infection memory suggested that cross-reactive memory joined.

The receptor was derived from an adult woman who had mild COVID-19 (a few samples of this study predate the infection). Cell type and time point are not known. The J gene is TRBJ2-3, the V gene TRBV12-3 or TRBV12-4; no clear D gene. The sequenced sample was PBMCs or a T cell subset sorted from them (not recorded which). CDR3 coding DNA: TGTGCCAGCAGTTTCGGAGATACGCAGTATTTT. The encoded protein is CASSFGDTQYF.